This T cell receptor (beta chain) is from a study of OX40 agonist ivuxolimab in advanced cancers. Across the whole study: An agonistic anti-OX40 (CD134) antibody, ivuxolimab, was used to treat the patients. A history of anti-PD-1, anti-PD-L1 or anti-CTLA-4 therapy was acceptable, and approximately 40% had some. Regarding the study as a whole: At doses 0.1 to 3.0 mg/kg, CD4+ and CD8+ clones expanded.

Germline lookup yields CDR1 LGHNA and CDR2 YSLEER. The CDR3 covers 19 residues. V shed 4 bases and J 1 base; nucleotides not matched to a gene: 13. Turning to this clone: The antigen is undetermined.

Repertoires were generated with immunoSEQ multiplex PCR, while TCRdb's copy carries only in-frame clones and drops some. The data show approximately 82,000 clones, about 90% seen once. Sequences were derived from CD4+ or CD8+ T cells sorted from blood, sampled in a trial of the OX40 agonist ivuxolimab. The chain uses TRBV4-3 and TRBJ2-5; 12 bases map to TRBD1. This receptor was obtained from an adult with an advanced solid tumor such as melanoma, head and neck, liver or kidney cancer. CDR3 protein: CASSRTTGGTGGGQETQYF. DNA for the CDR3: TGCGCCAGCAGCCGTACGACCGGCGGGACAGGGGGCGGCCAAGAGACCCAGTACTTC.